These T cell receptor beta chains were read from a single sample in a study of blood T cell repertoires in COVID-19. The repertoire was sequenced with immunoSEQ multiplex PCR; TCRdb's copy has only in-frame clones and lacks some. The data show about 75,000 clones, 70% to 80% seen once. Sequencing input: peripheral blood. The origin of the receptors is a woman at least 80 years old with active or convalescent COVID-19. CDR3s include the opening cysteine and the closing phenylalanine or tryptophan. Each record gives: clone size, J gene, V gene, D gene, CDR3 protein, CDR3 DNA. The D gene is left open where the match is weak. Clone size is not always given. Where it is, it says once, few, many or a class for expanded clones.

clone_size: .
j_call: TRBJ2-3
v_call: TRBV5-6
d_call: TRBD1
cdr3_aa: CASSDPGTATQQYF
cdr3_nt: TGTGCCAGCAGCGATCCCGGGACAGCAACGCAGCAGTATTTT

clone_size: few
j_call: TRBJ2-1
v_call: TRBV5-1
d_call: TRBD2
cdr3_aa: CASSLEGAGGYNEQFF
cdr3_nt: TGCGCCAGCAGCTTGGAAGGAGCGGGGGGATACAATGAGCAGTTCTTC

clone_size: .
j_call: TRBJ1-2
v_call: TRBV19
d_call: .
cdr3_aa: CASRAGALLLHYGYTF
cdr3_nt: TGTGCCAGTAGAGCGGGGGCTCTGTTGTTGCACTATGGCTACACCTTC

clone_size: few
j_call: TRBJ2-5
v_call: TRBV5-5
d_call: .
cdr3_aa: CASSFLSVQETQYF
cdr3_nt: TGTGCCAGCAGCTTTTTGTCAGTCCAAGAGACCCAGTACTTC

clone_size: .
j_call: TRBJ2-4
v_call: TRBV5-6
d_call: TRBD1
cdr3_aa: CASSLGSGGVAKNIQYF
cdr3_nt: TGTGCCAGCAGCTTGGGGTCAGGGGGAGTAGCCAAAAACATTCAGTACTTC

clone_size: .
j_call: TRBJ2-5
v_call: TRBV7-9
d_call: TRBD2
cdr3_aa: CASSTSGGFQETQYF
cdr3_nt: TGTGCCAGCAGCACAAGCGGGGGCTTTCAAGAGACCCAGTACTTC

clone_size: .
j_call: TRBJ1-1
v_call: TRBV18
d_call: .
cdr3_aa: CASSSDRGKAEAFF
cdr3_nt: TGTGCCAGCTCAAGTGATAGGGGCAAGGCTGAAGCTTTCTTT

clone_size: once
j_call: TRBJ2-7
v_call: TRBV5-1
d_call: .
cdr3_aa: CASSLNLYEQYF
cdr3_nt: TGCGCCAGCAGCCTGAACTTATACGAGCAGTACTTC

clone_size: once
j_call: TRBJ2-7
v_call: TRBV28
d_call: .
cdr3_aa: CASSLGGYNYEQYF
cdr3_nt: TGTGCCAGCAGTTTAGGGGGGTACAACTACGAGCAGTACTTC

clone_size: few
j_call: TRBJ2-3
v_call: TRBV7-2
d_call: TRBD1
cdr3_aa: CASSSDRVFDTQYF
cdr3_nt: TGTGCCAGCAGCTCCGACAGGGTGTTTGATACGCAGTATTTT

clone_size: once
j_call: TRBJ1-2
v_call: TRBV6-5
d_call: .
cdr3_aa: CASSLTGNYGYTF
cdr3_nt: TGTGCCAGCAGTTTAACAGGGAACTATGGCTACACCTTC

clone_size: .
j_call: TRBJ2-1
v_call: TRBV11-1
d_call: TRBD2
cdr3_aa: CASSLGTGGQGEQFF
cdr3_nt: TGTGCCAGCAGCTTAGGAACGGGAGGGCAAGGTGAGCAGTTCTTC

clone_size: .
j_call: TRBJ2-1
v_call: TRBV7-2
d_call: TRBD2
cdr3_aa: CASSTTSGRALGDNEQFF
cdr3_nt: TGTGCCAGCAGCACGACTAGCGGGAGGGCCCTCGGGGACAATGAGCAGTTCTTC

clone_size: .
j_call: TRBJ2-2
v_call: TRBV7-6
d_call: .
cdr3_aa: CASSLVSSTGELFF
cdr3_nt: TGTGCCAGCAGCTTAGTGTCGTCCACCGGGGAGCTGTTTTTT

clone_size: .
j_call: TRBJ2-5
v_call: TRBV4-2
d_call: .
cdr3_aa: CASSQTRRGQETQYF
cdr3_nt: TGTGCCAGCAGCCAAACTAGACGGGGTCAAGAGACCCAGTACTTC

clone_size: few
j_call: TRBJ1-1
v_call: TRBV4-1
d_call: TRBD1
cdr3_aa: CASSQPTTGTVEAFF
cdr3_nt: TGCGCCAGCAGCCAGCCGACGACCGGGACAGTCGAAGCTTTCTTT

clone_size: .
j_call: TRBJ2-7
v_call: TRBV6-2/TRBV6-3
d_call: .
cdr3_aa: CASSTWDFSYEQYF
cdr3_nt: TGTGCCAGCAGTACTTGGGACTTTTCCTACGAGCAGTACTTC

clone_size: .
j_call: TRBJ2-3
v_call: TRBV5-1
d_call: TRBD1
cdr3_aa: CASSLGGQGTHTQYF
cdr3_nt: TGCGCCAGCAGCTTGGGGGGACAGGGTACCCATACGCAGTATTTT

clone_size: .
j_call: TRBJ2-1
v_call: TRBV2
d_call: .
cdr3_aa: CASSALGPSSYNEQFF
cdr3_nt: TGTGCCAGCAGTGCCTTGGGGCCCAGCTCCTACAATGAGCAGTTCTTC

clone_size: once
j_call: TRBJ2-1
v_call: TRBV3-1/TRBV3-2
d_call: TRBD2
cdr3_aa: CASKATSGTTSSYNEQFF
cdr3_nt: TGTGCCAGCAAGGCGACTAGCGGGACCACTAGCTCCTACAATGAGCAGTTCTTC

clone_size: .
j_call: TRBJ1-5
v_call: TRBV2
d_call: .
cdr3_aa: CASNRQTSNQPQHF
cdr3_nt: TGTGCCAGCAATCGACAGACCAGCAATCAGCCCCAGCATTTT

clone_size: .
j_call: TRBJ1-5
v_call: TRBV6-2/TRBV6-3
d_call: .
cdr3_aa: CASSYPQGREPQHF
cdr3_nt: TGTGCCAGCAGTTACCCCCAGGGGAGGGAGCCCCAGCATTTT

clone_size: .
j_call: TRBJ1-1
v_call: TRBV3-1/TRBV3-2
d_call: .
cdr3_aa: CASKGGAEAFF
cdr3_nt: TGTGCCAGCAAGGGGGGGGCTGAAGCTTTCTTT

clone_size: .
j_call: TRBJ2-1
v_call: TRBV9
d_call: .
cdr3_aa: CASSAQGFGDEQFF
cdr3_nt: TGTGCCAGCAGCGCTCAGGGGTTTGGCGATGAGCAGTTCTTC

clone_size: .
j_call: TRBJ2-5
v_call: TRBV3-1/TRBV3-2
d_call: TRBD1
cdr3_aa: CASSKPDRARETQYF
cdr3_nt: TGTGCCAGCAGCAAACCCGACAGGGCCCGGGAGACCCAGTACTTC

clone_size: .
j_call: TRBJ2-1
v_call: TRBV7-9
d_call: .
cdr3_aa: CASRGGQYDNEQFF
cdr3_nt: TGTGCCAGCAGGGGCGGACAGTACGACAATGAGCAGTTCTTC

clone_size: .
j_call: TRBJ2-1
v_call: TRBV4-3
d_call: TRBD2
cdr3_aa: CASSHGTSGLGQFF
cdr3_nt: TGCGCCAGCAGCCACGGGACTAGCGGGCTCGGGCAGTTCTTC

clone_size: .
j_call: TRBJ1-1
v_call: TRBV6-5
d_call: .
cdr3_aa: CASRAGWSTEAFF
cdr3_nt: TGTGCCAGCAGAGCAGGGTGGAGCACTGAAGCTTTCTTT

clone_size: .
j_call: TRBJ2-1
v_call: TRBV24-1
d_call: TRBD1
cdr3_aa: CATSGYRGSDYNEQFF
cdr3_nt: TGTGCCACCAGTGGCTACAGGGGGTCTGACTACAATGAGCAGTTCTTC

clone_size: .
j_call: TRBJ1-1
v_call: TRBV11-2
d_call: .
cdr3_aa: CASSLAGANTEAFF
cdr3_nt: TGTGCCAGCAGCTTAGCGGGTGCGAACACTGAAGCTTTCTTT

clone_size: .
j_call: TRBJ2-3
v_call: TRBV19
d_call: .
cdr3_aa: CASSEDSRTQYF
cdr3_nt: TGTGCCAGTAGCGAGGACAGCAGGACGCAGTATTTT

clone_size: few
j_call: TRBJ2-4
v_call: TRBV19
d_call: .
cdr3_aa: CASSQALVAKNIQYF
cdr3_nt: TGTGCCAGTAGTCAGGCACTCGTAGCCAAAAACATTCAGTACTTC

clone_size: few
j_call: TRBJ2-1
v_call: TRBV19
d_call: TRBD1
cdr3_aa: CASSLGTGARFYNEQFF
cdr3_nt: TGTGCCAGTAGTTTGGGGACAGGGGCTAGGTTCTACAATGAGCAGTTCTTC

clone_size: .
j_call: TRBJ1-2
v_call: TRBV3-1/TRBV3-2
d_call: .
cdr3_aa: CASSPSRWGEGYTF
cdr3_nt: TGTGCCAGCAGCCCGAGTCGTTGGGGGGAAGGCTACACCTTC

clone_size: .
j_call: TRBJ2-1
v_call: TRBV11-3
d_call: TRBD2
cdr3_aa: CASSLAGGLGYNEQFF
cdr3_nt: TGTGCCAGCAGCTTAGCGGGGGGGCTGGGATACAATGAGCAGTTCTTC

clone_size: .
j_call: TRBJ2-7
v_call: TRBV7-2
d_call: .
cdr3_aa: CASSLAGDPAYEQYF
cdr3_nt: TGTGCCAGCAGCTTAGCAGGGGATCCCGCCTACGAGCAGTACTTC

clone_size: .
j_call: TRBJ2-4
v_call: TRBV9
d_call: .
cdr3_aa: CASSVGGPTHQYF
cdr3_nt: TGTGCCAGCAGCGTAGGGGGGCCTACCCATCAGTACTTC

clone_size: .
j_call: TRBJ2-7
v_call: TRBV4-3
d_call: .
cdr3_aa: CASSHGRPRGTANYEQYF
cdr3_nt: TGCGCCAGCAGCCACGGCCGCCCGAGGGGGACCGCTAACTACGAGCAGTACTTC

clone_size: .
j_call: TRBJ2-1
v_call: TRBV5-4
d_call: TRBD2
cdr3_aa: CASSPLAGGPYNEQFF
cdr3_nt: TGTGCCAGCAGCCCTCTAGCGGGGGGGCCCTACAATGAGCAGTTCTTC

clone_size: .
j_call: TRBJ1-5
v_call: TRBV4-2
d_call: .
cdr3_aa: CASSQVTGGLGQPQHF
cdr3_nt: TGTGCCAGCAGCCAAGTCACGGGGGGATTGGGTCAGCCCCAGCATTTT

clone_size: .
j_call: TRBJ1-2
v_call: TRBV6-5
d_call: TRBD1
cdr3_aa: CAASSRDRILYGYTF
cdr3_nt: TGTGCCGCTAGTTCCCGGGACAGAATTCTCTATGGCTACACCTTC

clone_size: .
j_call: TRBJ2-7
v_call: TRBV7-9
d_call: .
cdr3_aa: CASSHSGTGDWMVEQYF
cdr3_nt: TGTGCCAGCAGTCATTCCGGGACGGGGGACTGGATGGTCGAGCAGTACTTC

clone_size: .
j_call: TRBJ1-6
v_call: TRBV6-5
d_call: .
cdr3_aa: CASTQTSSYNSPLHF
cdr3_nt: TGTGCCAGCACCCAGACAAGCTCCTATAATTCACCCCTCCACTTT

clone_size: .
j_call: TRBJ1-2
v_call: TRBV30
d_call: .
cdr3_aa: CAWSVSMLSGYTF
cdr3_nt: TGTGCCTGGAGTGTATCTATGCTGAGCGGCTACACCTTC

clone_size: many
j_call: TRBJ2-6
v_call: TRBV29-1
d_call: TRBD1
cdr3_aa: CSVEGTRDRVTGANVLTF
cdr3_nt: TGCAGCGTTGAAGGAACCCGGGACAGGGTGACTGGGGCCAACGTCCTGACTTTC

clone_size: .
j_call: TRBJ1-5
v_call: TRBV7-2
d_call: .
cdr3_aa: CASSLGGRNQPQHF
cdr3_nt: TGTGCCAGCAGCTTAGGGGGGCGCAATCAGCCCCAGCATTTT

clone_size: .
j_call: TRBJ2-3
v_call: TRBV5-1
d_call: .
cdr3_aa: CASSLGQVTDTQYF
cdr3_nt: TGCGCCAGCAGCTTGGGACAGGTCACAGATACGCAGTATTTT

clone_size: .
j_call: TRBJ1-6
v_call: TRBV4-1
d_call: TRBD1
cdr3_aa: CASSQDRGHNSPLHF
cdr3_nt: TGCGCCAGCAGCCAAGACAGGGGGCATAATTCACCCCTCCACTTT

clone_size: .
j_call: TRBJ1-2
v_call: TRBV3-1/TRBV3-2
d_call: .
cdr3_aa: CASSQDPQALGGYTF
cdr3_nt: TGTGCCAGCAGCCAAGATCCGCAGGCACTCGGTGGCTACACCTTC

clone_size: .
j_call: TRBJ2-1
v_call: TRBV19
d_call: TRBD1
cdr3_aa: CASSGDRQQFF
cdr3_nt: TGTGCCAGTAGTGGGGACAGGCAGCAGTTCTTC

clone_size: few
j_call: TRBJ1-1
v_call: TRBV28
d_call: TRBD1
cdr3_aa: CASSLPTGAWAEAFF
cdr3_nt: TGTGCCAGCAGTTTACCTACAGGGGCATGGGCTGAAGCTTTCTTT

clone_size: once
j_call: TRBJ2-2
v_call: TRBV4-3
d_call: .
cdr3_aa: CASSQAGAGELFF
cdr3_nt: TGCGCCAGCAGCCAAGCGGGGGCCGGGGAGCTGTTTTTT

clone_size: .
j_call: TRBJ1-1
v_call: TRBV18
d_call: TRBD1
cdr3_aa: CASSPGQGNPEAFF
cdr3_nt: TGTGCCAGCTCACCTGGACAGGGTAACCCTGAAGCTTTCTTT

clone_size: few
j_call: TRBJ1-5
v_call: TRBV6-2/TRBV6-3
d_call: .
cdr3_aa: CASSYPQGNQPQHF
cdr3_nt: TGTGCCAGCAGTTACCCACAGGGCAATCAGCCCCAGCATTTT

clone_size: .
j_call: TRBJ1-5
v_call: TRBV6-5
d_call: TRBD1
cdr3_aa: CASSYPRQGSNQPQHF
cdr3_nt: TGTGCCAGCAGTTACCCCCGACAGGGAAGCAATCAGCCCCAGCATTTT

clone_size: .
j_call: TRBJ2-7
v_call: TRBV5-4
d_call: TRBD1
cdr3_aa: CASRPTGFSYEQYF
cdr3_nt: TGTGCCAGCAGACCGACAGGGTTCTCCTACGAGCAGTACTTC

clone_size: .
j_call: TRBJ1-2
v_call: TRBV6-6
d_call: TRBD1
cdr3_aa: CATYRGQGYGYTF
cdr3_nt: TGTGCCACTTACAGGGGGCAGGGCTATGGCTACACCTTC

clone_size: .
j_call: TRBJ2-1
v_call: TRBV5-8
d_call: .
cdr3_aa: CASSLRDFYNEQFF
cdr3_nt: TGTGCCAGCAGCTTGAGGGACTTCTACAATGAGCAGTTCTTC